This TCR beta chain was captured in a study of blood T cell repertoires in COVID-19. Study context: Sources were T cells, B-cell-depleted T cells, or PBMCs; the material itself was cDNA or gDNA.

Participants, about 18 to 90 years old, spanned around 26 US areas. The data were produced by immunoSEQ multiplex PCR, yet TCRdb's version contains in-frame clones alone and is incomplete. The repertoire holds approximately 250,000 clones, roughly four fifths seen once, with around 4.1% in the top ten. This clone came up a few times. This TCR was recovered from a man under 40 with acute COVID-19. Material: PBMCs or T cells enriched from blood (not recorded which).

In nucleotides, the CDR3 is TGTGCCAGCAGCTTGAGCCCCCCGAACACTGAAGCTTTCTTT. Protein product: CASSLSPPNTEAFF. The chain has TRBV5-6 and TRBJ1-1, with unresolved D. V lost 1 base to trimming and J lost 1 base, with 8 bases between them. The V gene's germline CDR1 is SGHDT and CDR2 YYEEEE. The CDR3 consists of 14 residues. Using reference TRBV5-6 and TRBJ1-1 for the parts outside the CDR3, the full variable domain is DAGVTQSPTHLIKTRGQQVTLRCSPKSGHDTVSWYQQALGQGPQFIFQYYEEEERQRGNFPDRFSGHQFPNYSSELNVNALLLGDSALYLCASSLSPPNTEAFFGQGTRLTVV.